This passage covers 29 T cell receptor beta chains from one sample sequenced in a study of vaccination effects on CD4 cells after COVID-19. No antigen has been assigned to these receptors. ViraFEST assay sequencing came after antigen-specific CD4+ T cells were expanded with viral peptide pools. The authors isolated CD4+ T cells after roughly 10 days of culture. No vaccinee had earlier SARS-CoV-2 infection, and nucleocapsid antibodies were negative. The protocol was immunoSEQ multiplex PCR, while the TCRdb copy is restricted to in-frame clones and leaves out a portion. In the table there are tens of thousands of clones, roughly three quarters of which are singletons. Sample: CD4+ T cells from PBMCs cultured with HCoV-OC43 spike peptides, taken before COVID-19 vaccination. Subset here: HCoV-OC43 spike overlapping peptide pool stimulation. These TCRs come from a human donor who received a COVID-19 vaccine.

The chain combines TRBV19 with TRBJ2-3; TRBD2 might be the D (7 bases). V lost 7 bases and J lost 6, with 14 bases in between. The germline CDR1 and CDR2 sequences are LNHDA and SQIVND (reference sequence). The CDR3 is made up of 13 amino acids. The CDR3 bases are TGTGCCAGTAAATTGGGGGGGCTGGATACGCAGTATTTT. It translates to CASKLGGLDTQYF.

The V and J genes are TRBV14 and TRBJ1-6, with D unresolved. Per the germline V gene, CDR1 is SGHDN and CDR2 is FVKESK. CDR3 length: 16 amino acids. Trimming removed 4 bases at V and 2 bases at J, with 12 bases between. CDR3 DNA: TGTGCCAGCAGCCCGACGGGAAGTCCCTATAATTCACCCCTCCACTTT. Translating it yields CASSPTGSPYNSPLHF.

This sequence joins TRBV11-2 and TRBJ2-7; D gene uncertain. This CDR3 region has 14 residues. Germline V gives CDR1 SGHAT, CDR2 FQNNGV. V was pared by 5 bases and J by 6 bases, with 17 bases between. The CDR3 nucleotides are TGTGCCAGCAGCCCGAGCCCAGAGGCTAGCGAGCAGTACGTC. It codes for CASSPSPEASEQYV.

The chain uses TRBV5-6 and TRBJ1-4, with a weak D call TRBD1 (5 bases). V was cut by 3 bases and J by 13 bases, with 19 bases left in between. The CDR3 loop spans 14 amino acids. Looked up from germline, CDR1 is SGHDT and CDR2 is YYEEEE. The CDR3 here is CASSSGTLTGGLFF. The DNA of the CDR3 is TGTGCCAGCAGCTCCGGGACTCTGACCGGGGGACTGTTTTTT.

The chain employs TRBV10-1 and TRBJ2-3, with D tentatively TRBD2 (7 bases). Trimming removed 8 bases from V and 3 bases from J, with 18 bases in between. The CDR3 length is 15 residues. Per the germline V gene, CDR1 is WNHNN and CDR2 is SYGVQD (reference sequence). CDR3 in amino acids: CASAGEGTGTDTQYF. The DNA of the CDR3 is TGCGCCAGCGCAGGGGAGGGGACTGGAACAGATACGCAGTATTTT.

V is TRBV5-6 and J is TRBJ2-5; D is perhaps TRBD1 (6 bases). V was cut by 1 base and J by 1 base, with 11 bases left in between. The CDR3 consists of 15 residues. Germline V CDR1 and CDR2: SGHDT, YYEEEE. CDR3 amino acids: CASSLWQGLQETQYF. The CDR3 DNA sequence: TGTGCCAGCAGCTTGTGGCAGGGGCTCCAAGAGACCCAGTACTTC. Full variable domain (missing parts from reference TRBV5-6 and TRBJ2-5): DAGVTQSPTHLIKTRGQQVTLRCSPKSGHDTVSWYQQALGQGPQFIFQYYEEEERQRGNFPDRFSGHQFPNYSSELNVNALLLGDSALYLCASSLWQGLQETQYFGPGTRLLVL.

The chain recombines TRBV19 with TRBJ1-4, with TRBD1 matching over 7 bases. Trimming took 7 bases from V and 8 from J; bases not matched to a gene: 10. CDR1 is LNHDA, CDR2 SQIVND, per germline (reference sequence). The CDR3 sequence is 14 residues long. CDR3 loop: CASTRGNAAEKLFF. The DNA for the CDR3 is TGTGCCAGTACCAGGGGGAATGCGGCCGAAAAACTGTTTTTT.

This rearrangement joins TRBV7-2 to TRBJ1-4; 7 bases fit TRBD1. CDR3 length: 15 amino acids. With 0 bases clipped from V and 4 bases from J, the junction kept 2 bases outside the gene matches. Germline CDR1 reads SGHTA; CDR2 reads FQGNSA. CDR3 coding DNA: TGTGCCAGCAGCTTAGCCGGGACAGTTAATGAAAAACTGTTTTTT. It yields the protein CASSLAGTVNEKLFF.

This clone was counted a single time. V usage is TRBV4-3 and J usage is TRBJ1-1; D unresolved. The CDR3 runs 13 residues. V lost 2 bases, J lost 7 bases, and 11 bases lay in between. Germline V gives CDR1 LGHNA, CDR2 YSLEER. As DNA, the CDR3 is TGCGCCAGCAGCCAACTCGGGTCTAGTGAAGCTTTCTTT. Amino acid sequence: CASSQLGSSEAFF.

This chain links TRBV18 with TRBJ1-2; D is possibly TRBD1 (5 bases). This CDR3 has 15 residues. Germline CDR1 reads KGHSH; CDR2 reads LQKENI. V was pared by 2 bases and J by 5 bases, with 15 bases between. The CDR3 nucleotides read TGTGCCAGCTCACCAGGTGGGATAGGGGATTATGGCTACACCTTC. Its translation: CASSPGGIGDYGYTF.

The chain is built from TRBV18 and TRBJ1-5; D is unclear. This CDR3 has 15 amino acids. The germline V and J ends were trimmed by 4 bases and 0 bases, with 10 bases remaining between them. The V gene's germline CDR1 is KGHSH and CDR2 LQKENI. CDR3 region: CASSLDQNSNQPQHF. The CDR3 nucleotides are TGTGCCAGCTCACTAGACCAGAATAGCAATCAGCCCCAGCATTTT.

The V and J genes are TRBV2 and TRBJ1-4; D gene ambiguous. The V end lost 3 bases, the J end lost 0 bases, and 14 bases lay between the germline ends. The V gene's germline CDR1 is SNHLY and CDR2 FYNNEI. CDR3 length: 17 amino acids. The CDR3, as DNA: TGTGCCAGCAGTGAGCCATCAGGACTAGCAACTAATGAAAAACTGTTTTTT. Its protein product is CASSEPSGLATNEKLFF.

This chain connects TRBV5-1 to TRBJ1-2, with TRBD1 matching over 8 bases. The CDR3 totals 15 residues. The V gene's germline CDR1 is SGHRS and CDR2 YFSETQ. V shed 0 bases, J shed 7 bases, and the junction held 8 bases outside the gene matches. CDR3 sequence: CASSLDGQGAGGYTF. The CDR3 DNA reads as TGCGCCAGCAGCTTGGACGGGCAGGGGGCTGGTGGCTACACCTTC.

The CDR3 nucleotides read TGCGCCAGCAGTGGGCTCTGGGGGGGCTACGAGCAGTACGTC. Encoded protein: CASSGLWGGYEQYV. The chain carries TRBV10-2 and TRBJ2-7; 7 bases align to TRBD2. Germline CDR1 and CDR2: WSHSY and SAAADI. After removal of 4 bases from V and 3 bases from J, the junction contained 6 bases not matched to a gene. The CDR3 loop spans 14 amino acids.

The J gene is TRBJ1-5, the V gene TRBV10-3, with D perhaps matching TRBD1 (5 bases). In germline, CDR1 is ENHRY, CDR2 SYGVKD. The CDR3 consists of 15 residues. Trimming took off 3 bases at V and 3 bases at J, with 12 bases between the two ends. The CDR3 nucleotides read TGTGCCATCAGTGACATGGGACTAGACAATCAGCCCCAGCATTTT. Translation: CAISDMGLDNQPQHF.

This CDR3 reads CASSVSGPRGYTF. The CDR3 DNA sequence: TGTGCCAGCAGTGTCAGCGGCCCAAGGGGCTACACCTTC. The genes are TRBV2 and TRBJ1-2; the D is unclear. Per germline, CDR1 SNHLY and CDR2 FYNNEI. The CDR3 sequence is 13 residues long. V shed 4 bases and J shed 8 bases, with 14 bases lying between them.

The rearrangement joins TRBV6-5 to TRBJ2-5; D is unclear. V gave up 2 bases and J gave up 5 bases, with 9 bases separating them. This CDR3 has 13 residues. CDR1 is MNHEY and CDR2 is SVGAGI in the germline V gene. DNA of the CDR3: TGTGCCAGCAGTTACCTCTCGCGGGAGACCCAGTACTTC. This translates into CASSYLSRETQYF.

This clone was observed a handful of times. The CDR3 protein is CASSFMNRGDEQFF. The CDR3 DNA reads as TGTGCCAGCAGCTTTATGAACAGGGGGGATGAGCAGTTCTTC. The chain joins TRBV11-2 to TRBJ2-1, with 8 bases aligning to TRBD1. The CDR3 has 14 residues. The germline gives CDR1 SGHAT, CDR2 FQNNGV. The V gene end was trimmed by 3 bases and the J gene end by 8 bases; junction bases not matched to a gene: 6.

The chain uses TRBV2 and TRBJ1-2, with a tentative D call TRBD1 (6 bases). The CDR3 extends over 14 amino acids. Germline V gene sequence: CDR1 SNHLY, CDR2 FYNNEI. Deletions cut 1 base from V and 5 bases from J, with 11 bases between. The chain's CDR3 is CASSEDRVGYGYTF. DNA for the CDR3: TGTGCCAGCAGTGAAGACAGGGTCGGATATGGCTACACCTTC.

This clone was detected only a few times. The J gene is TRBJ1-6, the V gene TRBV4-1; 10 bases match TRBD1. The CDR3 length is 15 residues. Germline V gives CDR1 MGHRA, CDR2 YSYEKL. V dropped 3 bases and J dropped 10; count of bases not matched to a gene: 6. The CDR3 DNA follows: TGCGCCAGCAGCCAGGATCGGGACAGGGGATCACCCCTCCACTTT. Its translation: CASSQDRDRGSPLHF.

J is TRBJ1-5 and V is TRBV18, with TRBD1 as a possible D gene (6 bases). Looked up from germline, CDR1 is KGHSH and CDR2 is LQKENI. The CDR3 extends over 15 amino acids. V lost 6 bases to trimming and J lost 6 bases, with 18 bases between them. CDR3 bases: TGTGCCAGCTCGCCTAAGAAGACAGGTTCTCAGCCCCAGCATTTT. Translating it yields CASSPKKTGSQPQHF.

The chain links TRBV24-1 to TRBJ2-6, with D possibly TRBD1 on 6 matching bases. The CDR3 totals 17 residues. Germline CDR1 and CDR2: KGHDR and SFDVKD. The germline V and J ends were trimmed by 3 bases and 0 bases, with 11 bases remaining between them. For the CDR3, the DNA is TGTGCCACCAGTGATGCGACAGGTAGCTCTGGGGCCAACGTCCTGACTTTC. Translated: CATSDATGSSGANVLTF.

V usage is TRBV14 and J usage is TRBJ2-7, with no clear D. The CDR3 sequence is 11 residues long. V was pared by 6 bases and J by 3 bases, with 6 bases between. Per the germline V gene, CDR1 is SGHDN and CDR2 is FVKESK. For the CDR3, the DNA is TGTGCCAGCAGGGGTATCTACGAGCAGTACGTC. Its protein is CASRGIYEQYV.

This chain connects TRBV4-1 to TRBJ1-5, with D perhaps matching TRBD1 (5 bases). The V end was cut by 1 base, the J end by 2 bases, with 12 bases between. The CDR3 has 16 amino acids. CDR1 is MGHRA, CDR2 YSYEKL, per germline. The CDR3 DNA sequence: TGCGCCAGCAGCCAAGGGGGGGGATTGGGCAATCAGCCCCAGCATTTT. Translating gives CASSQGGGLGNQPQHF.

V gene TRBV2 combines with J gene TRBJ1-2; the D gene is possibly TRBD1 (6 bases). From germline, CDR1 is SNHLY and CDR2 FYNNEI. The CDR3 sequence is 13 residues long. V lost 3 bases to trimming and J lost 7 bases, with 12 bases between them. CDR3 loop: CASSEWGAAGYTF. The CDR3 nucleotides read TGTGCCAGCAGTGAGTGGGGGGCCGCTGGCTACACCTTC.

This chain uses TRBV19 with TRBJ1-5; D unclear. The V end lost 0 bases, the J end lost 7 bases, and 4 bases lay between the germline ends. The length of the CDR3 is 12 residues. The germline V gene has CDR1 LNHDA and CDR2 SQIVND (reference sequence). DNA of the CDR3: TGTGCCAGTAGTATAGATTGGCAGCCCCAGCATTTT. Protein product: CASSIDWQPQHF.

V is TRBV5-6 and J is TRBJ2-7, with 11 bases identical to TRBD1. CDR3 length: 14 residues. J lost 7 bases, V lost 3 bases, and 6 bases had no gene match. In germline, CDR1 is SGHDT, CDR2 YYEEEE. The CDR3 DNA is TGTGCCAGCAGCTCGGGGACAGGGGGTGGGGAGCAGTACGTC. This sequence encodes CASSSGTGGGEQYV.

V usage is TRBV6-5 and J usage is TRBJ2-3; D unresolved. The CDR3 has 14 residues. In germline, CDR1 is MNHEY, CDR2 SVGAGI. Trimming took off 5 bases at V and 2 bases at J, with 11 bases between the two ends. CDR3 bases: TGTGCCAGCAGTCGACAACTAACCACAGATACGCAGTATTTT. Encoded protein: CASSRQLTTDTQYF.

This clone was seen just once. The CDR3 loop is CATSDPQEGTAWANVLTF. The CDR3 nucleotides read TGTGCCACCAGTGATCCCCAAGAGGGGACAGCCTGGGCCAACGTCCTGACTTTC. V gene TRBV24-1 combines with J gene TRBJ2-6; 7 nucleotides agree with TRBD1. The V gene's germline CDR1 is KGHDR and CDR2 SFDVKD. The CDR3 extends over 18 amino acids. With 3 bases clipped from V and 5 bases from J, the junction kept 12 bases outside the gene matches.